The 3 T cell receptor beta chains reported below all come from one sample, sequenced in a study of T cell repertoires in cytomegalovirus infection. Antigens of these TCRs are unknown. TCRdb itself ran the reads through MiXCR, one entry per CDR3 protein. The data show 680,000 or so distinct CDR3 sequences, around 31% seen once. Here the sequenced sample was cultured PBMCs, taken from culture after CMV antigen stimulation. All receptors come from a human donor in good health (CMV status not recorded). Some clones in this sample may be carry-over from other donors' samples.

The V gene is TRBV10-3, the J gene TRBJ2-1, with D possibly matching TRBD2 (6 bases). The germline CDR1 and CDR2 sequences are ENHRY and SYGVKD. The V end lost 6 bases, the J end lost 8 bases, and 14 bases lay between the germline ends. The CDR3 has 13 residues. CDR3 DNA: TGTGCCATCAGGGGACTCCACTTTGATGAGCAGTTCTTC. It yields the protein CAIRGLHFDEQFF.

The rearrangement uses TRBV27 and TRBJ2-7; the match to TRBD1 covers 9 bases. The length of the CDR3 is 15 residues. The ends lost 6 bases at V and 3 bases at J; junction bases unmatched: 9. Per germline, CDR1 MNHEY and CDR2 SMNVEV (reference sequence). Here the CDR3 reads CASRRYRDRVYEQYF. CDR3 nucleotides: TGTGCCAGCAGGCGATACCGGGACAGGGTCTACGAGCAGTACTTC.

The chain is built from TRBV6-6 and TRBJ1-1; possibly TRBD1 for D (6 bases). This CDR3 comprises 15 residues. In germline, CDR1 is MNHNY, CDR2 SVGAGI (reference sequence). The V gene lost 7 bases and the J gene lost 4 bases, with 19 bases spanning the gap. CDR3 residues: CASNTLTGAGTEAFF. DNA for the CDR3: TGTGCCAGCAACACCCTTACGGGGGCGGGCACTGAAGCTTTCTTT.